The rows below give T cell receptor beta chains drawn from one sample of a study of response to subunit inactivated influenza vaccine. TCRdb called the RT-PCR reads again in MiXCR, with one record for every CDR3 protein. Of roughly 760,000 distinct CDR3 sequences in the sample, 20% to 25% were seen once. Source: PBMCs from blood, taken 4 to 6 days after vaccination. The receptors originated from a man aged 50-60 years who received an inactivated influenza vaccine. The CDR3 runs from the conserved cysteine through the conserved F or W. The D gene is left open where the match is weak. Rows give clone size only sometimes, using once, few, many, or a class for an expanded clone.

clone_size: NA
j_call: TRBJ1-1
v_call: TRBV20-1
d_call: NA
cdr3_aa: CSARGAPQNTEAFF
cdr3_nt: TGCAGTGCTAGAGGGGCACCGCAGAACACTGAAGCTTTCTTT

clone_size: few
j_call: TRBJ1-4
v_call: TRBV7-7
d_call: TRBD1
cdr3_aa: CASSRTTGGNEKLFF
cdr3_nt: TGTGCCAGCAGCCGTACGACAGGGGGTAATGAAAAACTGTTTTTT

clone_size: NA
j_call: TRBJ2-7
v_call: TRBV28
d_call: TRBD2
cdr3_aa: CASSPRGAGNSYEQYF
cdr3_nt: TGTGCCAGCAGTCCCCGGGGAGCGGGGAACTCCTACGAGCAGTACTTC

clone_size: NA
j_call: TRBJ1-6
v_call: TRBV12-3/TRBV12-4
d_call: NA
cdr3_aa: CASRQSGRSSYNSPLHF
cdr3_nt: TGTGCCAGCAGGCAGTCGGGGAGGAGCTCCTATAATTCACCCCTCCACTTT

clone_size: NA
j_call: TRBJ2-3
v_call: TRBV5-6
d_call: TRBD2
cdr3_aa: CASSLPGLAGDRTDTQYF
cdr3_nt: TGTGCCAGCAGCCTCCCCGGACTAGCGGGGGACCGCACAGATACGCAGTATTTT

clone_size: NA
j_call: TRBJ1-4
v_call: TRBV4-1
d_call: NA
cdr3_aa: CASSLTRLFNEKLFF
cdr3_nt: TGCGCCAGCAGCCTAACTAGGTTATTTAATGAAAAACTGTTTTTT

clone_size: few
j_call: TRBJ1-2
v_call: TRBV12-3/TRBV12-4
d_call: TRBD1
cdr3_aa: CASSTGGYYGYTF
cdr3_nt: TGTGCCAGCAGTACAGGGGGGTACTATGGCTACACCTTC

clone_size: few
j_call: TRBJ2-7
v_call: TRBV20-1
d_call: NA
cdr3_aa: CSATRPRRLGTYEQYF
cdr3_nt: TGCAGTGCTACTCGCCCCAGGCGACTTGGGACTTACGAGCAGTACTTC

clone_size: NA
j_call: TRBJ2-5
v_call: TRBV7-2
d_call: NA
cdr3_aa: CASSSKTGTLLETQYF
cdr3_nt: TGTGCCAGCAGCTCCAAGACCGGGACTTTGTTGGAGACCCAGTACTTC

clone_size: NA
j_call: TRBJ2-3
v_call: TRBV5-5
d_call: NA
cdr3_aa: CASSSRVGDTDTQYF
cdr3_nt: TGTGCCAGCAGCTCTCGGGTGGGGGACACAGATACGCAGTATTTT

clone_size: few
j_call: TRBJ2-2
v_call: TRBV7-6
d_call: NA
cdr3_aa: CASRLRTGNTGELFF
cdr3_nt: TGTGCCAGCAGGTTACGGACGGGGAACACCGGGGAGCTGTTTTTT

clone_size: many
j_call: TRBJ1-2
v_call: TRBV6-5
d_call: NA
cdr3_aa: CASSYGTPDGYTF
cdr3_nt: TGTGCCAGCAGTTACGGGACCCCGGATGGCTACACCTTC

clone_size: once
j_call: TRBJ2-7
v_call: TRBV24-1
d_call: TRBD2
cdr3_aa: CATSGAAGRGEQYF
cdr3_nt: TGTGCCACCAGTGGGGCAGCGGGAAGAGGGGAGCAGTACTTC

clone_size: NA
j_call: TRBJ2-2
v_call: TRBV29-1
d_call: TRBD2
cdr3_aa: CSVGSSGRAGGELFF
cdr3_nt: TGCAGCGTTGGTAGCAGCGGGAGGGCCGGGGGGGAGCTGTTTTTT

clone_size: NA
j_call: TRBJ2-2
v_call: TRBV9
d_call: NA
cdr3_aa: CASSMGTGNTGELFF
cdr3_nt: TGTGCCAGCAGCATGGGGACGGGAAACACCGGGGAGCTGTTTTTT

clone_size: few
j_call: TRBJ2-1
v_call: TRBV20-1
d_call: TRBD2
cdr3_aa: CSANSGSNEQFF
cdr3_nt: TGCAGTGCAAATAGCGGGAGCAATGAGCAGTTCTTC

clone_size: few
j_call: TRBJ1-2
v_call: TRBV25-1
d_call: NA
cdr3_aa: CASSDNTTPYGYTF
cdr3_nt: TGTGCCAGCAGTGATAACACTACGCCTTATGGCTACACCTTC

clone_size: NA
j_call: TRBJ2-1
v_call: TRBV6-5
d_call: NA
cdr3_aa: CASSYSQGAGLYNEQFF
cdr3_nt: TGTGCCAGCAGTTACTCACAGGGAGCCGGTCTATACAATGAGCAGTTCTTC

clone_size: many
j_call: TRBJ2-3
v_call: TRBV20-1
d_call: NA
cdr3_aa: CSARVGDHADTQYF
cdr3_nt: TGCAGTGCTAGAGTGGGCGACCACGCAGATACGCAGTATTTT

clone_size: NA
j_call: TRBJ2-2
v_call: TRBV5-1
d_call: NA
cdr3_aa: CASGFPGELFF
cdr3_nt: TGCGCCAGCGGATTCCCCGGGGAGCTGTTTTTT

clone_size: few
j_call: TRBJ2-7
v_call: TRBV20-1
d_call: TRBD2
cdr3_aa: CSASVTGGLQVLGQYF
cdr3_nt: TGCAGTGCTAGTGTGACGGGGGGACTACAGGTCCTTGGGCAGTACTTC

clone_size: NA
j_call: TRBJ2-7
v_call: TRBV7-2
d_call: TRBD2
cdr3_aa: CASSLAAGIGNEQYF
cdr3_nt: TGTGCCAGCAGCTTGGCAGCGGGAATTGGTAACGAGCAGTACTTC

clone_size: NA
j_call: TRBJ2-7
v_call: TRBV9
d_call: TRBD1
cdr3_aa: CASSVEGQGAREQYF
cdr3_nt: TGTGCCAGCAGCGTAGAGGGACAGGGGGCTCGAGAGCAGTACTTC

clone_size: few
j_call: TRBJ1-1
v_call: TRBV10-3
d_call: NA
cdr3_aa: CAISDGVGPRRNTEAFF
cdr3_nt: TGTGCCATCAGTGACGGGGTCGGCCCCCGGAGGAACACTGAAGCTTTCTTT

clone_size: few
j_call: TRBJ2-7
v_call: TRBV20-1
d_call: TRBD2
cdr3_aa: CSPDSGGPSYEQYF
cdr3_nt: TGCAGTCCCGATAGCGGGGGGCCCTCCTACGAGCAGTACTTC

clone_size: few
j_call: TRBJ2-4
v_call: TRBV24-1
d_call: TRBD1
cdr3_aa: CATSDLWDRVGKNIQYF
cdr3_nt: TGTGCCACCAGTGATTTGTGGGACAGGGTAGGCAAAAACATTCAGTACTTC

clone_size: NA
j_call: TRBJ2-1
v_call: TRBV20-1
d_call: TRBD2
cdr3_aa: CSARTSGDNEQFF
cdr3_nt: TGCAGTGCTAGGACTAGCGGGGACAATGAGCAGTTCTTC

clone_size: few
j_call: TRBJ1-2
v_call: TRBV7-2
d_call: NA
cdr3_aa: CASSLVQANYGYTF
cdr3_nt: TGTGCCAGCAGCTTAGTACAGGCTAACTATGGCTACACCTTC

clone_size: many
j_call: TRBJ2-7
v_call: TRBV29-1
d_call: TRBD1
cdr3_aa: CSVAGTGRDEQYF
cdr3_nt: TGCAGCGTTGCCGGGACAGGGAGGGACGAGCAGTACTTC

clone_size: NA
j_call: TRBJ2-2
v_call: TRBV12-3/TRBV12-4
d_call: NA
cdr3_aa: CASSPLLGTGELFF
cdr3_nt: TGTGCCAGCAGCCCATTACTAGGAACCGGGGAGCTGTTTTTT

clone_size: few
j_call: TRBJ2-1
v_call: TRBV7-2
d_call: NA
cdr3_aa: CASSLAYLAEHSYNEQFF
cdr3_nt: TGTGCCAGCAGCTTAGCTTACCTAGCAGAACACTCCTACAATGAGCAGTTCTTC

clone_size: NA
j_call: TRBJ2-2
v_call: TRBV10-1
d_call: TRBD2
cdr3_aa: CASSGVSGGAYTGELFF
cdr3_nt: TGCGCCAGCAGCGGCGTCAGCGGGGGGGCCTACACCGGGGAGCTGTTTTTT

clone_size: NA
j_call: TRBJ2-7
v_call: TRBV12-3/TRBV12-4
d_call: NA
cdr3_aa: CASTRDSGNEQYF
cdr3_nt: TGTGCCAGCACTCGGGACTCAGGGAACGAGCAGTACTTC

clone_size: few
j_call: TRBJ1-2
v_call: TRBV11-2
d_call: NA
cdr3_aa: CASGGLGGYTF
cdr3_nt: TGTGCCAGCGGCGGACTGGGGGGCTACACCTTC

clone_size: few
j_call: TRBJ2-1
v_call: TRBV29-1
d_call: NA
cdr3_aa: CSVETGYSEQFF
cdr3_nt: TGCAGCGTTGAAACAGGTTACAGTGAGCAGTTCTTC

clone_size: few
j_call: TRBJ2-1
v_call: TRBV5-1
d_call: NA
cdr3_aa: CASSLLASGYNEQFF
cdr3_nt: TGCGCCAGCAGCTTACTGGCTTCGGGTTACAATGAGCAGTTCTTC

clone_size: many
j_call: TRBJ2-5
v_call: TRBV5-1
d_call: NA
cdr3_aa: CASSLESAGKTQYF
cdr3_nt: TGCGCCAGCAGCTTGGAGTCAGCCGGAAAGACCCAGTACTTC

clone_size: few
j_call: TRBJ1-1
v_call: TRBV28
d_call: NA
cdr3_aa: CASRGKLNTEAFF
cdr3_nt: TGTGCCAGCCGGGGGAAGTTGAACACTGAAGCTTTCTTT

clone_size: few
j_call: TRBJ2-5
v_call: TRBV12-3/TRBV12-4
d_call: NA
cdr3_aa: CASSLKFIYRRETQYF
cdr3_nt: TGTGCCAGCAGTTTAAAGTTTATATACCGGCGGGAGACCCAGTACTTC

clone_size: many
j_call: TRBJ2-7
v_call: TRBV10-3
d_call: NA
cdr3_aa: CAISEPPGARTTYEQYF
cdr3_nt: TGTGCCATCAGTGAGCCGCCCGGGGCCAGGACAACCTACGAGCAGTACTTC

clone_size: many
j_call: TRBJ2-1
v_call: TRBV6-4
d_call: TRBD1
cdr3_aa: CASSYRQGVSYNEQFF
cdr3_nt: TGTGCCAGCAGTTATCGACAGGGGGTTTCCTACAATGAGCAGTTCTTC

clone_size: NA
j_call: TRBJ1-6
v_call: TRBV28
d_call: NA
cdr3_aa: CASSVGGTRTGIHF
cdr3_nt: TGTGCCAGCAGTGTCGGGGGCACACGTACGGGGATCCACTTT

clone_size: many
j_call: TRBJ2-1
v_call: TRBV5-6
d_call: NA
cdr3_aa: CASSLSGPNEQFF
cdr3_nt: TGTGCCAGCAGCTTGAGCGGACCCAATGAGCAGTTCTTC

clone_size: few
j_call: TRBJ2-3
v_call: TRBV6-1
d_call: NA
cdr3_aa: CASRAGTPSTDTQYF
cdr3_nt: TGTGCCAGCAGGGCCGGGACACCGAGCACAGATACGCAGTATTTT

clone_size: NA
j_call: TRBJ2-2
v_call: TRBV3-1
d_call: NA
cdr3_aa: CASSQPRAGELFF
cdr3_nt: TGTGCCAGCAGCCAGCCGCGAGCCGGGGAGCTGTTTTTT

clone_size: NA
j_call: TRBJ2-1
v_call: TRBV5-5
d_call: NA
cdr3_aa: CASSRPPSANEQFF
cdr3_nt: TGTGCCAGCAGCCGGCCCCCCTCAGCCAATGAGCAGTTCTTC

clone_size: few
j_call: TRBJ2-7
v_call: TRBV20-1
d_call: TRBD2
cdr3_aa: CSARGLAGGPAEQYF
cdr3_nt: TGCAGTGCTAGAGGACTAGCGGGAGGTCCAGCCGAGCAGTACTTC

clone_size: many
j_call: TRBJ2-7
v_call: TRBV6-5
d_call: NA
cdr3_aa: CASSYSEADYEQYF
cdr3_nt: TGTGCCAGCAGTTACTCAGAGGCCGACTACGAGCAGTACTTC

clone_size: few
j_call: TRBJ2-3
v_call: TRBV7-2
d_call: TRBD2
cdr3_aa: CASSDAISGGTDTQYF
cdr3_nt: TGTGCCAGCAGCGACGCCATTAGCGGGGGAACAGATACGCAGTATTTT

clone_size: few
j_call: TRBJ2-1
v_call: TRBV20-1
d_call: TRBD2
cdr3_aa: CSGQSGRAADEQFF
cdr3_nt: TGCAGCGGACAAAGCGGGAGGGCCGCGGATGAGCAGTTCTTC

clone_size: many
j_call: TRBJ2-1
v_call: TRBV4-2
d_call: NA
cdr3_aa: CASSQGGLGVFNEQFF
cdr3_nt: TGTGCCAGCAGCCAAGGGGGACTGGGGGTCTTCAATGAGCAGTTCTTC

clone_size: many
j_call: TRBJ2-7
v_call: TRBV7-8
d_call: NA
cdr3_aa: CASSYNPGVAAHEQYF
cdr3_nt: TGTGCCAGCAGCTATAACCCCGGGGTAGCCGCCCACGAGCAGTACTTC

clone_size: NA
j_call: TRBJ1-5
v_call: TRBV6-1
d_call: NA
cdr3_aa: CASSPGPPGSNQPQHF
cdr3_nt: TGTGCCAGCAGCCCGGGACCCCCGGGGAGCAATCAGCCCCAGCATTTT

clone_size: few
j_call: TRBJ1-4
v_call: TRBV2
d_call: NA
cdr3_aa: CASSEWTNEKLFF
cdr3_nt: TGTGCCAGCAGTGAGTGGACCAATGAAAAACTGTTTTTT

clone_size: NA
j_call: TRBJ2-5
v_call: TRBV7-2
d_call: TRBD2
cdr3_aa: CASSIGTSGPRETQYF
cdr3_nt: TGTGCCAGCAGCATCGGGACTAGCGGGCCACGAGAGACCCAGTACTTC